One and the same sample provided the 23 T cell receptor beta chains below, sequenced in a study of CD8 T cells in ankylosing spondylitis. TCRdb ran MiXCR on the 5' RACE reads and lists one entry per CDR3 protein. Found here are roughly 230,000 distinct CDR3 sequences, approximately 8.4% of them singletons; the top ten hold 4.8%. The specimen was blood, either unsorted or a sorted T cell fraction (not recorded which). These receptors all come from a female donor with ankylosing spondylitis or in good health (not recorded which).

The genes are TRBV11-1 and TRBJ2-4, with TRBD2 matching 7 bases. Germline-derived CDR1 and CDR2 are SGHAT and FQDESV (reference sequence). This CDR3 contains 19 residues. Unmatched junction bases numbered 12, after V lost 0 bases and J lost 1 base. The CDR3 region is CASSLAASGSPGAKNIQYF. The CDR3 DNA follows: TGTGCCAGCAGCTTAGCGGCTAGCGGAAGTCCGGGCGCCAAAAACATTCAGTACTTC.

This clonotype has ten or more counts. V gene TRBV12-3 or TRBV12-4 combines with J gene TRBJ1-6; D remains ambiguous. The V and J ends lost 2 bases and 2 bases respectively, with 7 bases between them. The CDR3 runs 15 residues. CDR3 coding DNA: TGTGCCAGCAGTTTAAGTACAGCCTATAATTCACCCCTCCACTTT. This translates into CASSLSTAYNSPLHF.

This clonotype was counted ten times or more. The chain links TRBV6-1 to TRBJ1-1; D uncertain. The CDR3 has 14 amino acids. The germline V and J ends were trimmed by 8 bases and 4 bases, with 17 bases remaining between them. In germline, CDR1 is MNHNS, CDR2 SASEGT. The CDR3 DNA sequence: TGTGCCAGCGGACGGAAAGGAGGCGGCACTGAAGCTTTCTTT. Its protein product is CASGRKGGGTEAFF.

This clonotype has a count of ten or more. The V call is TRBV6-2 or TRBV6-3, the J call TRBJ1-5, with D possibly TRBD1 on 5 matching bases. This CDR3 spans 14 amino acids. CDR1 and CDR2 from the germline V gene are MNHEY and SVGEGT. V was clipped by 6 bases and J by 2 bases, with 11 bases between them. The CDR3 here is CASRLGHRNQPQHF. The CDR3 DNA reads as TGTGCCAGCAGGTTGGGGCACCGCAATCAGCCCCAGCATTTT.

This clonotype showed up many times. The rearrangement joins TRBV28 to TRBJ2-5; TRBD1 matches 8 bases. After removal of 5 bases from V and 3 bases from J, the junction contained 11 bases not matched to a gene. The V gene's germline CDR1 is MDHEN and CDR2 SYDVKM. The CDR3 has 16 residues. CDR3 DNA sequence: TGTGCCAGCAGTCCAGGACAGGGCTTGGGGGAAGAGACCCAGTACTTC. This codes for CASSPGQGLGEETQYF.

In its sample, this clonotype was seen many times. The chain links TRBV29-1 to TRBJ1-2; D is perhaps TRBD1 (6 bases). The CDR3 totals 17 residues. Germline V gives CDR1 SQVTM, CDR2 ANQGSEA. V lost 5 bases and J 8 bases, leaving 30 bases between the germline ends. CDR3 nucleotide sequence: TGCAGCGTTTTTGAGAGATACGGACAGCGGCTAGGGTACGGCTACACCTTC. This translates into CSVFERYGQRLGYGYTF.

This clonotype came up a few times. The chain employs TRBV6-2 or TRBV6-3 and TRBJ1-1; D gene uncertain. Germline V gene sequence: CDR1 MNHEY, CDR2 SVGEGT. The V gene lost 0 bases and the J gene lost 5 bases, with 13 bases spanning the gap. The CDR3 covers 15 residues. The CDR3 coding sequence is TGTGCCAGCAGTTACTCGAATAAAGGGAGTACTGAAGCTTTCTTT. Protein sequence: CASSYSNKGSTEAFF.

This clonotype has ten or more counts. The rearrangement joins TRBV7-2 to TRBJ2-3; D might be TRBD2 (6 bases). The ends were cut back, 2 bases at V and 0 bases at J, with 9 bases in the middle. This CDR3 comprises 15 residues. CDR1 SGHTA and CDR2 FQGNSA come from the germline V gene. The CDR3 is CASSLRGSSTDTQYF. CDR3 DNA sequence: TGTGCCAGCAGCTTACGGGGGAGTAGCACAGATACGCAGTATTTT. The complete variable domain, with remaining parts taken from reference TRBV7-2 and TRBJ2-3, reads GAGVSQSPSNKVTEKGKDVELRCDPISGHTALYWYRQSLGQGLEFLIYFQGNSAPDKSGLPSDRFSAERTGGSVSTLTIQRTQQEDSAVYLCASSLRGSSTDTQYFGPGTRLTVL.

This clonotype was recorded a few times. The chain carries TRBV7-9 and TRBJ2-4; 11 positions agree with TRBD2. The CDR3 is 15 residues long. Trimming removed 1 base from V and 9 bases from J; junction bases left unmatched: 5. The germline gives CDR1 SEHNR, CDR2 FQNEAQ (reference sequence). CDR3 sequence (DNA): TGTGCCAGCAGCTTAGTACTAGCGGGAGTGCCCATTCAGTACTTC. Translation: CASSLVLAGVPIQYF.

This clonotype was observed at least ten times. CDR3 coding DNA: TGTGCCACGGGGAGGTCCCCCGAGCAGTACTTC. Translation: CATGRSPEQYF. V usage is TRBV6-5 and J usage is TRBJ2-7, with TRBD2 as a possible D gene (6 bases). Germline V CDR1 and CDR2: MNHEY, SVGAGI. The V gene lost 10 bases and the J gene lost 6 bases, with 13 bases spanning the gap. The CDR3 is 11 amino acids.

Notes on this clonotype: A much larger clone lies a single base off, so this may be a read error. The chain employs TRBV29-1 and TRBJ2-3; D is perhaps TRBD2 (7 bases). Trimming stripped 8 bases from V and 4 bases from J, with 16 bases between. The CDR3 runs 13 residues. The germline gives CDR1 SQVTM, CDR2 ANQGSEA. The CDR3, as DNA: TGCAGCTCGAGAGAGGGGGGGGCAGATACGCAGTATTTT. It yields the protein CSSREGGADTQYF.

Many counts were recorded for this clonotype. This rearrangement joins TRBV19 to TRBJ2-2; 7 bases are a match to TRBD2. Germline CDR1 reads LNHDA; CDR2 reads SQIVND (reference sequence). J gave up 8 bases and V 3 bases, and 6 bases lay outside the gene matches. This CDR3 has 14 amino acids. CDR3 region: CASSIGGRTGELFF. CDR3 nucleotides: TGTGCCAGTAGTATTGGCGGGAGAACGGGGGAGCTGTTTTTT.

This clonotype was observed a few times. V usage is TRBV20-1 and J usage is TRBJ2-5, with 9 bases aligning to TRBD2. The CDR3 is made up of 14 amino acids. CDR1 is DFQATT and CDR2 is SNEGSKA in the germline V gene (reference sequence). Losses at the gene ends were 1 base for V and 1 base for J; bases not matched to a gene: 1. This CDR3 is CSARGGLAQETQYF. DNA of the CDR3: TGCAGTGCTAGAGGGGGACTAGCCCAAGAGACCCAGTACTTC.

This clonotype has only a few counts. This chain connects TRBV7-2 to TRBJ2-7; no clear D. The ends were cut back, 1 base at V and 12 bases at J, with 13 bases in the middle. From germline, CDR1 is SGHTA and CDR2 FQGNSA. The CDR3 totals 12 residues. In nucleotides, the CDR3 is TGTGCCAGCAGCTTAGAGGGTCGGGTGGGGTACTTC. It translates to CASSLEGRVGYF. Variable domain in full (rest from reference TRBV7-2 and TRBJ2-7): GAGVSQSPSNKVTEKGKDVELRCDPISGHTALYWYRQSLGQGLEFLIYFQGNSAPDKSGLPSDRFSAERTGGSVSTLTIQRTQQEDSAVYLCASSLEGRVGYFGPGTRLTVT.

This clonotype has at least ten counts. The chain carries TRBV10-3 and TRBJ2-2; the match to TRBD2 covers 8 bases. The V gene's germline CDR1 is ENHRY and CDR2 SYGVKD. V dropped 3 bases and J dropped 6; count of bases not matched to a gene: 9. There are 16 residues in the CDR3. The chain's CDR3 is CAISDSSGKGAGELFF. CDR3 sequence (DNA): TGTGCCATCAGTGATAGTAGCGGGAAGGGCGCCGGGGAGCTGTTTTTT.

This clonotype was recorded at least ten times. V is TRBV29-1 and J is TRBJ2-3, with 9 bases lining up with TRBD2. J was trimmed by 3 bases and V by 3 bases; bases with no gene match: 10. The CDR3 is 16 amino acids. CDR1 and CDR2 (germline): SQVTM, ANQGSEA. The CDR3 protein is CSVDGSQREETDTQYF. The CDR3 coding sequence is TGCAGCGTTGACGGGTCCCAGCGGGAGGAGACAGATACGCAGTATTTT.

This clonotype was seen repeatedly, ten times or more. The CDR3 loop reads CSVRATYEQYF. In DNA, the CDR3 is TGCAGCGTTAGGGCCACCTACGAGCAGTACTTC. The chain couples TRBV29-1 to TRBJ2-7; D ambiguous. This CDR3 is 11 amino acids long. CDR1 is SQVTM, CDR2 ANQGSEA, per germline. Trimming took off 5 bases at V and 2 bases at J, with 7 bases between the two ends.

This clonotype has just one count. The V and J genes are TRBV18 and TRBJ2-3; no reliable D call. Germline CDR1 and CDR2: KGHSH and LQKENI. The CDR3 loop spans 14 amino acids. V lost 3 bases to trimming and J lost 1 base, with 8 bases between them. The CDR3 region has the DNA TGTGCCAGCTCACCTGCGGCTGGCACAGATACGCAGTATTTT. It specifies CASSPAAGTDTQYF.

This clonotype showed up many times. This chain joins TRBV5-1 and TRBJ2-3, with 7 bases matching TRBD2. Germline V gene data show CDR1 as SGHRS and CDR2 as YFSETQ. The CDR3 loop spans 15 amino acids. With 4 bases clipped from V and 4 bases from J, the junction kept 9 bases outside the gene matches. The CDR3 DNA follows: TGCGCCAGCAGCCAGACTAGCAGTGAGGCAGATACGCAGTATTTT. Encoded protein: CASSQTSSEADTQYF.

This clonotype was picked up many times. V usage is TRBV5-1 and J usage is TRBJ2-7; D is undetermined. V lost 0 bases and J lost 0, with 7 bases in between. Germline V gene data show CDR1 as SGHRS and CDR2 as YFSETQ. This CDR3 contains 14 residues. CDR3 nucleotides: TGCGCCAGCAGCTTGGAGACGGCCTCCTACGAGCAGTACTTC. It specifies CASSLETASYEQYF. The whole variable domain, remainder taken from reference TRBV5-1 and TRBJ2-7, is KAGVTQTPRYLIKTRGQQVTLSCSPISGHRSVSWYQQTPGQGLQFLFEYFSETQRNKGNFPGRFSGRQFSNSRSEMNVSTLELGDSALYLCASSLETASYEQYFGPGTRLTVT.

The rearrangement joins TRBV7-6 to TRBJ1-1, with D hard to call. This CDR3 spans 13 amino acids. V was cut by 0 bases and J by 8 bases, with 10 bases left in between. Germline CDR1 is SGHVS and CDR2 is FNYEAQ. This CDR3 reads CASSLAGEGEAFF. The DNA of the CDR3 is TGTGCCAGCAGCTTAGCGGGTGAGGGAGAAGCTTTCTTT.

Concerning this clonotype itself: A read error is possible here, since a much larger clone lies one base away. This rearrangement joins TRBV12-3 or TRBV12-4 to TRBJ1-4; 7 nucleotides match TRBD1. V was pared by 5 bases and J by 10 bases, with 10 bases of the junction left unmatched. The CDR3 runs to 14 residues. The CDR3 sequence is CASSPGTEGAKLFF. CDR3 in DNA: TGTGCCAGCAGTCCAGGGACAGAAGGGGCAAAACTGTTTTTT.

Worth noting for this clonotype: A much larger clone sits a single nucleotide away, making a read error possible. V gene TRBV5-6 combines with J gene TRBJ1-1; weak D call: TRBD1 (6 bases). Germline V CDR1 and CDR2: SGHDT, YYEEEE. V was clipped by 1 base and J by 1 base, with 11 bases between them. The CDR3 totals 15 residues. DNA of the CDR3: TGTGCCAGCAGCTTGAGCCCGGGACAGAACACTGAAGCTTTCTTT. Protein product: CASSLSPGQNTEAFF.